Presented here are 12 T cell receptor beta chains from one specimen sequenced in a study of early T cells in non-severe SARS-CoV-2 infection. TCRdb passed the 5' RACE reads through MiXCR, listing each CDR3 protein once. This table holds about 36,000 distinct CDR3 sequences, over 8.5% found once. Material for sequencing was whole blood. These receptor sequences come from an adult who was a healthcare worker with PCR-confirmed SARS-CoV-2 infection or an uninfected control (not recorded which).

This clonotype was counted at least ten times. The rearrangement links TRBV29-1 to TRBJ1-1; D may be TRBD1 (6 bases). There are 13 residues in the CDR3. CDR1 is SQVTM and CDR2 is ANQGSEA in the germline V gene. The V end lost 5 bases, the J end lost 3 bases, and 13 bases lay between the germline ends. In DNA form, the CDR3 reads TGCAGCGTTCGACAGGTTCGGGACACTGAAGCTTTCTTT. Protein product: CSVRQVRDTEAFF.

This clonotype was detected only a few times. The CDR3 protein is CASSLPPVPGQGTGANVLTF. CDR3 in DNA: TGTGCCAGCAGCCTGCCCCCGGTTCCGGGACAGGGTACTGGGGCCAACGTCCTGACTTTC. V is TRBV7-8 and J is TRBJ2-6; 9 positions agree with TRBD1. Trimming took 5 bases from V and 2 from J; bases not matched to a gene: 16. Germline CDR1 SGHVS, CDR2 FQNEAQ. The CDR3 loop spans 20 amino acids.

The V gene is TRBV11-2, the J gene TRBJ2-2; 10 bases agree with TRBD1. The CDR3 extends over 17 amino acids. The V gene's germline CDR1 is SGHAT and CDR2 FQNNGV. Losses at the gene ends were 5 bases for V and 1 base for J; bases not matched to a gene: 7. The chain's CDR3 is CASSQVGDRGNTGELFF. For the CDR3, the DNA is TGTGCCAGCAGCCAAGTTGGGGACAGGGGGAACACCGGGGAGCTGTTTTTT.

The chain is built from TRBV7-9 and TRBJ2-5; possible D gene TRBD2, 5 bases. The germline V gene has CDR1 SEHNR and CDR2 FQNEAQ (reference sequence). The CDR3 contains 18 residues. Trimming cost V 1 base and J 7 bases, with 25 bases left between them. CDR3 protein: CASSLGVEAGYTKRTQYF. The DNA of the CDR3 is TGTGCCAGCAGCTTAGGGGTGGAGGCAGGCTATACCAAGCGGACCCAGTACTTC.

In its sample, this clonotype was seen a few times. The chain recombines TRBV27 with TRBJ2-2, with D unclear. The CDR3 runs to 14 residues. Germline-derived CDR1 and CDR2 are MNHEY and SMNVEV (reference sequence). Deletions cut 6 bases from V and 4 bases from J, with 12 bases between. The CDR3 DNA sequence: TGTGCCAGCAGCAAGCTCTTGACCACCGGGGAGCTGTTTTTT. Translated: CASSKLLTTGELFF.

This clonotype was observed many times. This chain connects TRBV4-3 to TRBJ1-2; D call uncertain. From germline, CDR1 is LGHNA and CDR2 YSLEER. Between the trimmed V and J ends, which lost 0 bases and 0 bases, there was a span of 8 bases. CDR3 length: 15 residues. Here the CDR3 DNA reads TGCGCCAGCAGCCAAGATGAGGGAGCTAACTATGGCTACACCTTC. As protein: CASSQDEGANYGYTF.

This clonotype was seen repeatedly, ten times or more. The gene calls are TRBV30 and TRBJ2-7; D is unclear. Trimming left V 4 bases short and J 2 bases short, with 12 bases between. The CDR3 consists of 13 residues. The germline gives CDR1 GTSNPN, CDR2 SVGIG (reference sequence). The CDR3 loop reads CAWNLNGPYEQYF. Written as DNA, the CDR3 is TGTGCCTGGAACCTCAATGGGCCCTACGAGCAGTACTTC.

This clonotype was recorded at least ten times. The chain links TRBV19 to TRBJ2-3; D gene uncertain. The germline V gene has CDR1 LNHDA and CDR2 SQIVND (reference sequence). V was pared by 4 bases and J by 3 bases, with 11 bases between. This CDR3 is built from 14 residues. The CDR3, as DNA: TGTGCCAGTAGTAGGGCAGTGAGGACAGATACGCAGTATTTT. Its translation is CASSRAVRTDTQYF.

The chain recombines TRBV11-2 with TRBJ2-7, with 11 nucleotides matching TRBD2. The CDR3 runs 19 residues. The V and J ends lost 0 bases and 0 bases, in that order; junction bases with no gene match: 10. From germline, CDR1 is SGHAT and CDR2 FQNNGV. The CDR3 sequence: CASSLDGPSGGQISYEQYF. The CDR3 DNA sequence: TGTGCCAGCAGCTTAGATGGTCCTAGCGGGGGGCAAATCTCCTACGAGCAGTACTTC.

The chain combines TRBV7-9 with TRBJ2-7; 7 nucleotides line up with TRBD1. The junction had 4 bases not matched to a gene; V was cut back by 1 base and J by 13 bases. The CDR3 has 11 residues. Germline V gene sequence: CDR1 SEHNR, CDR2 FQNEAQ (reference sequence). The CDR3 loop is CASSLGQGVYF. Here the CDR3 DNA reads TGTGCCAGCAGCTTAGGGCAGGGGGTCTACTTC.

By sample share, this clonotype is medium-sized. V is TRBV7-2 and J is TRBJ2-3; D call uncertain. This CDR3 region has 16 residues. The V end was cut by 3 bases, the J end by 0 bases, with 13 bases between. Per germline, CDR1 SGHTA and CDR2 FQGNSA. The CDR3 coding sequence is TGTGCCAGCAGCTTGAACGGAAGGTTTAGCACAGATACGCAGTATTTT. Translation gives CASSLNGRFSTDTQYF.

This clonotype was recorded many times. The rearrangement joins TRBV27 to TRBJ2-3, with D unclear. Deletions cut 5 bases from V and 2 bases from J, with 8 bases between. CDR3 length equals 13 residues. CDR1 and CDR2 (germline): MNHEY, SMNVEV (reference sequence). This CDR3 reads CASSALHTDTQYF. The CDR3 DNA sequence: TGTGCCAGCAGTGCCCTACACACAGATACGCAGTATTTT.